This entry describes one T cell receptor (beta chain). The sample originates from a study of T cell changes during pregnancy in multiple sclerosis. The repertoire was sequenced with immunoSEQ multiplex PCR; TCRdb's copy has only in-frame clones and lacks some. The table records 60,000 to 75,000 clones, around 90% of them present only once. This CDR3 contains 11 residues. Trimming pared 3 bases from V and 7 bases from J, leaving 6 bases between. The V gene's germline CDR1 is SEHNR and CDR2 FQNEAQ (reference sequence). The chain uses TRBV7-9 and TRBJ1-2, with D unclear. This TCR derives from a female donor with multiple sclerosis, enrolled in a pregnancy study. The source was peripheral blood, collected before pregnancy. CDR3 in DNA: TGTGCCAGCAGCTTCCAGATTGGCTACACCTTC. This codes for CASSFQIGYTF.